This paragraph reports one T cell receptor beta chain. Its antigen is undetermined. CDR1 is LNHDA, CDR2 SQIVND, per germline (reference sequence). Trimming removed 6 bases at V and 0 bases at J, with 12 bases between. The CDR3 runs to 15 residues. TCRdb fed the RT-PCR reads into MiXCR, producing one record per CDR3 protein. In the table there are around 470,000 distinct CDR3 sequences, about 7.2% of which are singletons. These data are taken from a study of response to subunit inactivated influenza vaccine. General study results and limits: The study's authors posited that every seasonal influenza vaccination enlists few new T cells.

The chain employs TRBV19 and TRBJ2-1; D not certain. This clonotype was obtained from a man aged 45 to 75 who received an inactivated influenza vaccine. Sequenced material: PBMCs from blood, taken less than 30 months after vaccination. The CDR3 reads CASSPNPSSYNEQFF. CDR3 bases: TGTGCCAGTAGCCCTAACCCGAGCTCCTACAATGAGCAGTTCTTC.